This paragraph covers one T cell receptor (beta chain) sequence. Its specificity is unknown. Profiling relied on immunoSEQ multiplex PCR, and the TCRdb table lists in-frame clones only, not all of them. Of approximately 99,000 clones listed, 85% to 95% are singletons. The entry originates in a study of graft-versus-host responses after intestinal transplantation. Overall study: Transplant types were multivisceral, liver-intestinal, or isolated intestinal. Findings and limits, study-wide: Allograft graft-versus-host to host-versus-graft clonal ratios ran high in patients with graft-donor T cell macrochimerism. Ileal or blood samples showed some GvH clones first, and such clones were also found in recipient marrow.

Per germline, CDR1 LNHDA and CDR2 SQIVND (reference sequence). With 6 bases removed from V and 2 bases from J, the gap between germline ends came to 4 bases. The CDR3 extends over 11 amino acids. This rearrangement joins TRBV19 to TRBJ1-1; no reliable D call. The source material was unstimulated CD8+ T cells sorted from spleen or lymph node cells, sampled before transplant. This sequence originates from a human donor who was the organ donor for an intestinal transplant. The CDR3 loop reads CASRLNTEAFF. The CDR3 bases are TGTGCCAGTAGGCTAAACACTGAAGCTTTCTTT.